The 30 T cell receptor beta chains below all came from one sample that was sequenced in a study of T cells in Graves' hyperthyroidism and ophthalmopathy. It was RNA transcripts that yielded the amplified TCR beta CDR3 regions. HTBI primers were used for first-round RT-PCR of the TCR CDR3. TCRdb passed the multiplex PCR reads through MiXCR, listing each CDR3 protein once. This repertoire shows 500,000 to 650,000 distinct CDR3 sequences, around 50% found once; its top ten account for about 40%. Sequencing was done on a sample of peripheral blood or thyroid tissue (not recorded which). The receptors shown here come from an adult woman with Graves' disease, either hyperthyroidism or ophthalmopathy (not recorded which).

At least ten counts were recorded for this clonotype. CDR3 in DNA: TGCAGTGCTAGAGAAGGGCAGGGGATTGGTGGCTACACCTTC. Amino acid sequence: CSAREGQGIGGYTF. The chain employs TRBV20-1 and TRBJ1-2, with D possibly TRBD1 on 6 matching bases. CDR1 DFQATT and CDR2 SNEGSKA come from the germline V gene (reference sequence). The length of the CDR3 is 14 residues. V lost 0 bases, J lost 7 bases, and 15 bases lay in between.

This chain joins TRBV20-1 and TRBJ2-3; D unclear. Trimming took 3 bases from V and 1 from J, leaving 11 bases between them. The CDR3 extends over 14 amino acids. CDR1 DFQATT and CDR2 SNEGSKA come from the germline V gene (reference sequence). CDR3 nucleotide sequence: TGCAGTGCTAGTTGGAAGGCAGGCACAGATACGCAGTATTTT. It yields the protein CSASWKAGTDTQYF.

In this sample, this clonotype turned up many times. The chain links TRBV2 to TRBJ1-2; a possible D gene is TRBD1 (5 bases). V was trimmed by 2 bases and J by 4 bases, leaving 11 bases between them. This CDR3 is built from 14 residues. CDR1 and CDR2 (germline): SNHLY, FYNNEI. CDR3 residues: CASSERTGPYGYTF. The CDR3 DNA reads as TGTGCCAGCAGTGAACGAACGGGGCCCTATGGCTACACCTTC.

The chain couples TRBV29-1 to TRBJ2-5; D gene unclear. The DNA end lines up better with TRBJ2-7; the J call may be wrong. Germline loops: CDR1 SQVTM, CDR2 ANQGSEA. The CDR3 is 11 amino acids. The CDR3 is CSVSVGYEQYF. The DNA of the CDR3 is TGCAGCGTTTCGGTGGGCTACGAGCAGTACTTC.

The genes are TRBV7-9 and TRBJ2-2, with 10 bases fitting TRBD2. CDR3 size: 17 residues. In germline, CDR1 is SEHNR, CDR2 FQNEAQ (reference sequence). With V trimmed by 6 bases and J by 5 bases, 12 bases remained unmatched. In DNA, the CDR3 is TGTGCCAGCAGAATTACTTCTAGCGGGAGAGGTACCGGGGAGCTGTTTTTT. Translated, it gives CASRITSSGRGTGELFF.

The chain carries TRBV14 and TRBJ1-1; D call uncertain. CDR3 size: 15 residues. CDR1 SGHDN and CDR2 FVKESK come from the germline V gene. V lost 2 bases, J lost 3 bases, and 13 bases lay in between. The DNA for the CDR3 is TGTGCCAGCAGCCAATGGTTGGGAGCGGACACTGAAGCTTTCTTT. The encoded protein is CASSQWLGADTEAFF.

In its sample, this clonotype was seen once. The chain is built from TRBV10-3 and TRBJ1-4; D is perhaps TRBD1 (5 bases). Germline CDR1 ENHRY, CDR2 SYGVKD. Trimming stripped 5 bases from V and 5 bases from J, with 18 bases between. The CDR3 has 16 residues. The CDR3: CAISPGEAASNEKLFF. The CDR3 DNA reads TGTGCCATCAGTCCGGGGGAGGCAGCGTCAAATGAAAAACTGTTTTTT.

This clonotype was found once. The gene calls are TRBV20-1 and TRBJ1-5; D remains unclear. CDR3 length: 15 residues. V shed 1 base and J shed 4 bases, with 14 bases lying between them. Germline lookup yields CDR1 DFQATT and CDR2 SNEGSKA (reference sequence). CDR3 region: CSARVTRLGNQPQHF. In nucleotides, the CDR3 is TGCAGTGCTAGAGTCACCAGACTAGGTAATCAGCCCCAGCATTTT.

The rearrangement joins TRBV11-1 to TRBJ2-7, with 11 bases fitting TRBD2. CDR1 is SGHAT and CDR2 is FQDESV in the germline V gene (reference sequence). The junction had 6 bases not matched to a gene; V was cut back by 5 bases and J by 6 bases. This CDR3 has 14 amino acids. DNA for the CDR3: TGTGCCAGCAGCCAAGGGGGGACTAGCGGCGAGCAGTACTTC. The encoded protein is CASSQGGTSGEQYF.

This clonotype showed up many times. V and J are TRBV10-3 and TRBJ2-7; possible D gene TRBD1, 6 bases. This CDR3 spans 12 amino acids. CDR1 and CDR2 (germline): ENHRY, SYGVKD. Trimming left V 6 bases short and J 5 bases short, with 11 bases between. For the CDR3, the DNA is TGTGCCATCAGCCGGTACAGGGACGAGCAGTACTTC. Amino acids: CAISRYRDEQYF.

The chain recombines TRBV10-3 with TRBJ2-5; TRBD1 matches at 11 bases. Germline V gives CDR1 ENHRY, CDR2 SYGVKD. The junction had 12 bases not matched to a gene; V was cut back by 10 bases and J by 5 bases. The CDR3 length is 15 residues. In DNA, the CDR3 is TGTGCCACCAGGGGAGGACAGGGGGCTTTCGAGACCCAGTACTTC. It yields the protein CATRGGQGAFETQYF.

This clonotype was observed a few times. The chain carries TRBV7-2 and TRBJ1-1; D remains ambiguous. The CDR3 is 13 amino acids. Germline V gene data show CDR1 as SGHTA and CDR2 as FQGNSA. V shed 2 bases and J shed 1 base, with 5 bases lying between them. CDR3 coding DNA: TGTGCCAGCAGCTTAAAATCGAACACTGAAGCTTTCTTT. It encodes CASSLKSNTEAFF.

V and J are TRBV20-1 and TRBJ2-2; TRBD2 is a possible D gene (5 bases). Per germline, CDR1 DFQATT and CDR2 SNEGSKA (reference sequence). V lost 5 bases, J lost 2 bases, and 9 bases lay in between. The CDR3 has 13 residues. The CDR3 region is CSAPEGNTGELFF. The CDR3 bases are TGCAGTGCTCCAGAGGGAAACACCGGGGAGCTGTTTTTT.

The chain employs TRBV10-3 and TRBJ2-7; no clear D. Trimming shortened V by 4 bases and J by 2 bases, and 9 bases separated the two germline ends. CDR3 length: 13 amino acids. The germline V gene encodes CDR1 ENHRY and CDR2 SYGVKD. The CDR3 DNA reads TGTGCCATCAGTGGGGTTAGGACCTACGAGCAGTACTTC. Translation: CAISGVRTYEQYF.

Notes on this clonotype: Relative to the germline gene, one junction end is altered; a read error may explain this. CDR3 residues: CASSREPQAYEQYF. CDR3 sequence (DNA): TGTGCCAGCAGTCGTGAACCCCAGGCCTACGAGCAGTACTTC. The V and J genes are TRBV24-1 and TRBJ2-7; D is unclear. The CDR3 loop spans 14 amino acids. Looked up from germline, CDR1 is KGHDR and CDR2 is SFDVKD.

This clonotype was seen repeatedly, ten times or more. The V call is TRBV7-9, the J call TRBJ1-2; no firm D call. The germline V gene encodes CDR1 SEHNR and CDR2 FQNEAQ (reference sequence). This CDR3 comprises 15 residues. V lost 2 bases, J lost 6 bases, and 16 bases lay in between. In DNA, the CDR3 is TGTGCCAGCAGCTTAATTGCTTTAGGTGGGGATGGCTACACCTTC. Protein product: CASSLIALGGDGYTF.

This clonotype was detected many times. The V gene is TRBV29-1, the J gene TRBJ1-5, with 9 bases lining up with TRBD1. V was pared by 4 bases and J by 5 bases, with 9 bases of the junction left unmatched. Germline V gene sequence: CDR1 SQVTM, CDR2 ANQGSEA. CDR3 length equals 15 residues. The CDR3 coding sequence is TGCAGCGTTGCTTTCGACAGGGGGTCAGATCAGCCCCAGCATTTT. Translating it yields CSVAFDRGSDQPQHF.

To note about this clonotype: The conserved final phenylalanine or tryptophan is absent from the CDR3, which likely points to a read error. The V gene is TRBV29-1, the J gene TRBJ1-5; D call uncertain. The germline gives CDR1 SQVTM, CDR2 ANQGSEA. V was shortened by 5 bases and J by 0 bases, with 8 bases between the two germline ends. The CDR3 loop spans 13 amino acids. The CDR3 loop is CSVSENSNQPQHL. CDR3 nucleotide sequence: TGCAGCGTTTCGGAGAATAGCAATCAGCCCCAGCATCTT.

The table lists this clonotype with many counts. This chain uses TRBV7-2 with TRBJ1-6; the match to TRBD1 covers 9 bases. Germline V CDR1 and CDR2: SGHTA, FQGNSA. CDR3 length: 14 residues. V lost 6 bases and J lost 9; bases outside the gene matches: 6. For the CDR3, the DNA is TGTGCCAGCAGGTTGGACAGGGGAAGTTCACCCCTCCACTTT. Translation: CASRLDRGSSPLHF.

The rearrangement joins TRBV6-5 to TRBJ2-7, with TRBD1 identical over 9 bases. Trimming took 6 bases from V and 3 from J; bases not matched to a gene: 6. CDR1 is MNHEY and CDR2 is SVGAGI in the germline V gene. The CDR3 extends over 14 amino acids. The CDR3 reads CASSAGQGFYEQYF. The CDR3 coding sequence is TGTGCCAGCAGCGCGGGACAGGGATTCTACGAGCAGTACTTC.

The J gene is TRBJ1-4, the V gene TRBV10-3, with TRBD1 matching 8 bases. CDR3 length: 16 residues. Germline V lookup: CDR1 ENHRY, CDR2 SYGVKD. V gave up 10 bases and J gave up 8 bases; unmatched junction bases: 18. The CDR3 bases are TGTGCCAGCAGGTCCCGGGACAGGTCCTGGGGAGAAAAACTGTTTTTT. The encoded protein is CASRSRDRSWGEKLFF.

This clonotype was detected many times. The chain combines TRBV12-3 or TRBV12-4 with TRBJ2-5; the D is unclear. With 0 bases removed from V and 5 bases from J, the gap between germline ends came to 7 bases. The CDR3 is 13 amino acids. The CDR3 is CASSLAVTETQYF. The CDR3 region has the DNA TGTGCCAGCAGTTTAGCGGTTACTGAGACCCAGTACTTC.

V gene TRBV2 combines with J gene TRBJ2-7; 7 positions agree with TRBD2. V lost 1 base to trimming and J lost 3 bases; unmatched junction nucleotides: 6. The CDR3 runs 15 residues. CDR1 is SNHLY, CDR2 FYNNEI, per germline. Here the CDR3 DNA reads TGTGCCAGCAGTGAAGTTGGACTAGAATTCTACGAGCAGTACTTC. It translates to CASSEVGLEFYEQYF.

On this clonotype itself: At one end, the junction sequence differs from germline, possibly due to a read error. The V and J genes are TRBV20-1 and TRBJ1-3, with D maybe TRBD1 (5 bases). The CDR3 has 14 amino acids. CDR1 is DFQATT, CDR2 SNEGSKA, per germline (reference sequence). DNA of the CDR3: TGCAGTGCTAGCCAGGGTATAGCTGGGAACACCATATATTTT. This sequence encodes CSASQGIAGNTIYF.

This clonotype appeared many times. The chain links TRBV5-1 to TRBJ2-2; D not certain. The V gene's germline CDR1 is SGHRS and CDR2 YFSETQ. Trimming took 4 bases from V and 0 from J, leaving 13 bases between them. This CDR3 is 16 amino acids long. CDR3 sequence (DNA): TGCGCCAGCAGCCCTACCGGCGCGGCGAACACCGGGGAGCTGTTTTTT. Translating gives CASSPTGAANTGELFF.

V is TRBV7-9 and J is TRBJ1-2, with D unclear. There are 13 residues in the CDR3. V was cut by 1 base and J by 12 bases, with 15 bases left in between. Germline CDR1 reads SEHNR; CDR2 reads FQNEAQ (reference sequence). CDR3 amino acids: CASSLVAGFGNTF. DNA for the CDR3: TGTGCCAGCAGCTTAGTAGCCGGCTTCGGAAACACCTTC.

On this clonotype itself: The junction departs from the called germline gene at one end, perhaps through a read error. This rearrangement joins TRBV5-1 to TRBJ2-7, with 13 bases that match TRBD2. The CDR3 runs to 15 residues. Germline V gene data show CDR1 as SGHRS and CDR2 as YFSETQ. The CDR3 reads CASSLGLAGVGEHYF. In nucleotides, the CDR3 is TGCGCCAGCAGCTTAGGACTAGCGGGAGTGGGCGAGCACTACTTC.

This clonotype showed up many times. This chain links TRBV12-3 or TRBV12-4 with TRBJ1-1; D is unclear. This CDR3 region has 13 residues. V shed 1 base and J shed 7 bases, with 10 bases lying between them. The CDR3 coding sequence is TGTGCCAGCAGTTTAGGCAGAGCAGGTGAAGCTTTCTTT. Translated, it gives CASSLGRAGEAFF.

This clonotype appeared many times. V is TRBV5-1 and J is TRBJ2-2; 8 bases are a match to TRBD1. The trim removed 0 bases at V and 4 bases at J, leaving 11 bases unmatched. The CDR3 has 18 residues. Germline CDR1 and CDR2: SGHRS and YFSETQ. The CDR3 DNA sequence: TGCGCCAGCAGCTTGGCTCTCATCAGCAGGGGGCTCACCGGGGAGCTGTTTTTT. It is translated as CASSLALISRGLTGELFF.

This clonotype was observed a single time. The chain links TRBV9 to TRBJ1-3; possible D gene TRBD1, 5 bases. The CDR3 totals 15 residues. Trimming pared 0 bases from V and 2 bases from J, leaving 9 bases between. CDR1 is SGDLS and CDR2 is YYNGEE in the germline V gene. DNA for the CDR3: TGTGCCAGCAGCGTAGCTGGACACCCTGGAAACACCATATATTTT. It codes for CASSVAGHPGNTIYF.